The entry below describes one T cell receptor (beta chain). Its matching antigen is unknown. The sample is drawn from a study of cytomegalovirus exposure and HLA in healthy donors. All the people who gave samples were healthy bone marrow donors. The PCR contained 60 Vbeta and 13 Jbeta primers. The method was immunoSEQ multiplex PCR; TCRdb's version includes in-frame clones alone and lacks a portion of them. The table has some 170,000 clones, around 75% seen once; the top ten hold about 3%. Study-level findings and limits: TCR beta sequences numbering under 20,000 were associated with HLA alleles at 0.05 false discovery rate in a later analysis. Segments of the TCR beta V type were, in most cases, productive about 90% or about 30% of the time in an earlier analysis. Some V segments, TRBV6-2 and TRBV6-3 among them, were indistinguishable and were therefore excluded.

V lost 0 bases and J 7 bases, leaving 18 bases between the germline ends. Germline assignment: CDR1 LNHDA and CDR2 SQIVND (reference sequence). CDR3 length: 17 residues. The chain couples TRBV19 to TRBJ1-4, with D unclear. The material sequenced was PBMCs. This TCR was sampled from a woman aged 50 to 60 in good health and CMV-seropositive. The CDR3: CASSIDFRGITREKLFF. The CDR3 DNA sequence: TGTGCCAGTAGTATAGACTTCCGGGGAATAACTCGTGAAAAACTGTTTTTT.